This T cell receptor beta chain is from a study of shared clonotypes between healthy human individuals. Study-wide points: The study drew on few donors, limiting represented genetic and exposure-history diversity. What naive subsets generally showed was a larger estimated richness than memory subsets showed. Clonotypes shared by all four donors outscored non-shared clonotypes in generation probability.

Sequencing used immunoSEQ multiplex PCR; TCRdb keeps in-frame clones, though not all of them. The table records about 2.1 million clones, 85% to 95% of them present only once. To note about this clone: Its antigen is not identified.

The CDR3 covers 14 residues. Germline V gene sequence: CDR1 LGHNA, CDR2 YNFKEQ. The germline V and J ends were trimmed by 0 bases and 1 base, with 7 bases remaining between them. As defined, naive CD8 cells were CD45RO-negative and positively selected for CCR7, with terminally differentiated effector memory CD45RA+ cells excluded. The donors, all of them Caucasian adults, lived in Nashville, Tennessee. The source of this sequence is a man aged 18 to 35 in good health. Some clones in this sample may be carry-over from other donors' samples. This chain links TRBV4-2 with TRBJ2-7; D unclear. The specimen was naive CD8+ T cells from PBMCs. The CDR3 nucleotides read TGTGCCAGCAGCCAAGAATACAGTTCCTACGAGCAGTACTTC. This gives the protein CASSQEYSSYEQYF.